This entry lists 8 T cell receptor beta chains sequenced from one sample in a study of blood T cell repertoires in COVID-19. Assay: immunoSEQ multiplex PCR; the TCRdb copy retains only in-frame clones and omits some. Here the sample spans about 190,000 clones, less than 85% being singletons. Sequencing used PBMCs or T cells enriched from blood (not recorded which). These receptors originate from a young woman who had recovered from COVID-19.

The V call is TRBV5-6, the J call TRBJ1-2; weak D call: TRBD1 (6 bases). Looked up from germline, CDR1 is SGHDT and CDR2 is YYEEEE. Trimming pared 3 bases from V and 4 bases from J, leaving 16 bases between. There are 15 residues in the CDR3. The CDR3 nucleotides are TGTGCCAGCAGCTCCGGTGGGACAAACGCCTATGGCTACACCTTC. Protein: CASSSGGTNAYGYTF.

CDR3 in amino acids: CASSRTGTNEKLFF. The CDR3, as DNA: TGTGCCAGCAGCCGGACAGGGACTAATGAAAAACTGTTTTTT. The V gene is TRBV2, the J gene TRBJ1-4, with 8 bases identical to TRBD1. Germline CDR1 is SNHLY and CDR2 is FYNNEI. This CDR3 spans 14 amino acids. V gave up 6 bases and J gave up 2 bases; unmatched junction bases: 2.

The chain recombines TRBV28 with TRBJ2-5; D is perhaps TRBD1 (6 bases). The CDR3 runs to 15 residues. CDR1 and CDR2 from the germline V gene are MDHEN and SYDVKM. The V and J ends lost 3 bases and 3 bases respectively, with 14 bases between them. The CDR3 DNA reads TGTGCCAGCAGTTTCTCTGACGGACAGAAAGAGACCCAGTACTTC. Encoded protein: CASSFSDGQKETQYF.

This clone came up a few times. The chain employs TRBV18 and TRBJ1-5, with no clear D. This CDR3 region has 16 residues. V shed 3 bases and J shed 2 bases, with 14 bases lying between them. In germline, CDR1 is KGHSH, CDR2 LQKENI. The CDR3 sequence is CASSPGLRTGNQPQHF. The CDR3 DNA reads TGTGCCAGCTCACCGGGCCTGAGAACTGGCAATCAGCCCCAGCATTTT.

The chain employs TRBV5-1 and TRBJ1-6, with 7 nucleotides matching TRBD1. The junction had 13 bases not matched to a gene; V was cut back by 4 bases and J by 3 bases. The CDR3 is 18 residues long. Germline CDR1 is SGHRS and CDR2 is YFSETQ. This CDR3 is CASSPRPGQQNYNSPLHF. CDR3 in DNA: TGCGCCAGCAGCCCCCGGCCGGGACAGCAAAACTATAATTCACCCCTCCACTTT. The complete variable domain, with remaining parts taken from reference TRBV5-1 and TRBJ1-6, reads KAGVTQTPRYLIKTRGQQVTLSCSPISGHRSVSWYQQTPGQGLQFLFEYFSETQRNKGNFPGRFSGRQFSNSRSEMNVSTLELGDSALYLCASSPRPGQQNYNSPLHFGNGTRLTVT.

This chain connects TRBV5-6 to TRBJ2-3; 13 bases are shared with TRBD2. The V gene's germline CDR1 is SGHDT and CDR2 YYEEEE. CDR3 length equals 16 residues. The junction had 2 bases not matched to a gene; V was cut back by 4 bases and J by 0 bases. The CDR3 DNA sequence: TGTGCCAGCAGCAAGGGACTAGCGGGGAGCACAGATACGCAGTATTTT. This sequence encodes CASSKGLAGSTDTQYF.

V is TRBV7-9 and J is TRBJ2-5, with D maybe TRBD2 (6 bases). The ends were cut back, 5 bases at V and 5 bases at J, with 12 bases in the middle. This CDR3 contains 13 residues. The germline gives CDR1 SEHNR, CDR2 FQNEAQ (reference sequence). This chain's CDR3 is CASSKPGRETQYF. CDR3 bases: TGTGCCAGCAGCAAACCAGGGAGGGAGACCCAGTACTTC.

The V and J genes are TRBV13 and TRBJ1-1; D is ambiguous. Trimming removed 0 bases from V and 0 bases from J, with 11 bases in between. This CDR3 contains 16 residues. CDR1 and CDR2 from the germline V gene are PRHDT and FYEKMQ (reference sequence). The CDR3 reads CASSLGQFPMNTEAFF. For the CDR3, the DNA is TGTGCCAGCAGCTTAGGACAGTTCCCGATGAACACTGAAGCTTTCTTT.